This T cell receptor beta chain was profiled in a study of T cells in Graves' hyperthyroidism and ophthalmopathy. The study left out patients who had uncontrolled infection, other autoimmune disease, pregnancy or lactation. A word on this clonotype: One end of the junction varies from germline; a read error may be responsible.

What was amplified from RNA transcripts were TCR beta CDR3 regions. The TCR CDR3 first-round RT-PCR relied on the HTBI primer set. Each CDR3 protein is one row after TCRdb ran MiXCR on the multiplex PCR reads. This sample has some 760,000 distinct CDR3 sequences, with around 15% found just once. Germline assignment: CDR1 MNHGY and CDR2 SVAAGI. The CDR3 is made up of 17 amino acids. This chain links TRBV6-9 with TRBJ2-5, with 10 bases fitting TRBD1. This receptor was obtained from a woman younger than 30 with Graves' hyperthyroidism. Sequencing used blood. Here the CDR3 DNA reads TGTGCCTGCAGTTACATGCGACAGGGGGCGGACCAAGAGACCCAGTACTTC. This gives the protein CACSYMRQGADQETQYF.